This T cell receptor (beta chain) appears in the sequencing data of a study of human thymus T cells. Study-wide points: Blood and thymic repertoires both appeared biased in V and J gene usage.

Trimming cost V 5 bases and J 0 bases, with 2 bases left between them. Germline CDR1 SEHNR, CDR2 FQNEAQ (reference sequence). The CDR3 is 12 residues long. About this clone itself: Its matching antigen is unknown.

Generated by immunoSEQ multiplex PCR, the TCRdb table keeps only in-frame clones and is missing some. The data show about 46,000 clones, approximately 95% seen once. Sequencing used blood. The chain carries TRBV7-9 and TRBJ2-1, with D uncertain. The receptor was isolated from a girl in the first two years of life with a congenital heart defect but otherwise immunologically healthy. The CDR3 spells CASSPSYNEQFF. As DNA, the CDR3 is TGTGCCAGCAGCCCCTCCTACAATGAGCAGTTCTTC.